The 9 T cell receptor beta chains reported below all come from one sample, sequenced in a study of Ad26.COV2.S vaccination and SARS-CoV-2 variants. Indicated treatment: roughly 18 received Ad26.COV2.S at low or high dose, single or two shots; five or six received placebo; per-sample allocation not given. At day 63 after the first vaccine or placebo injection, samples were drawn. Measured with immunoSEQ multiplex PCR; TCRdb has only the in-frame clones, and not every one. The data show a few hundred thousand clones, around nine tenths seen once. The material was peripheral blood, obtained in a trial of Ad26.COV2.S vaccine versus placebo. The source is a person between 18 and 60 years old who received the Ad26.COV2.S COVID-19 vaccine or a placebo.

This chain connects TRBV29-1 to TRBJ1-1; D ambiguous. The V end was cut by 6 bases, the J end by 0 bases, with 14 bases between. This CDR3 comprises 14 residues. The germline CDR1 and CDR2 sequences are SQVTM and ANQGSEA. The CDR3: CSVVPRPLNTEAFF. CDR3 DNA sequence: TGCAGCGTCGTTCCCCGACCCCTGAACACTGAAGCTTTCTTT. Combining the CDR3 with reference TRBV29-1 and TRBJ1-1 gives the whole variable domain SAVISQKPSRDICQRGTSLTIQCQVDSQVTMMFWYRQQPGQSLTLIATANQGSEATYESGFVIDKFPISRPNLTFSTLTVSNMSPEDSSIYLCSVVPRPLNTEAFFGQGTRLTVV.

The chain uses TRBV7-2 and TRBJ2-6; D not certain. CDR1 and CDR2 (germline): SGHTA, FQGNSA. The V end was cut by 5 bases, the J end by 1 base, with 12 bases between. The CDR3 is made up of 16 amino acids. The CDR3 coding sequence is TGTGCCAGCAGCCGGTCGGGTCAATCTGGGGCCAACGTCCTGACTTTC. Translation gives CASSRSGQSGANVLTF.

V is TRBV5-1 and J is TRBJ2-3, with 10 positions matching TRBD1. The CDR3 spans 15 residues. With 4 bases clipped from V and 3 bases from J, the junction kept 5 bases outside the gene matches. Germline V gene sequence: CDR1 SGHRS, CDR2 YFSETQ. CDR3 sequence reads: CASSPGQGVTDTQYF. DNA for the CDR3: TGCGCCAGCAGCCCAGGACAGGGGGTAACAGATACGCAGTATTTT.

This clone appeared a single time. The CDR3 spells CARWLPGELFF. The CDR3 DNA reads TGTGCCAGGTGGCTCCCCGGGGAGCTGTTTTTT. This chain links TRBV28 with TRBJ2-2; no clear D gene. The V end lost 9 bases, the J end lost 6 bases, and 8 bases lay between the germline ends. Germline-derived CDR1 and CDR2 are MDHEN and SYDVKM. The CDR3 is 11 amino acids.

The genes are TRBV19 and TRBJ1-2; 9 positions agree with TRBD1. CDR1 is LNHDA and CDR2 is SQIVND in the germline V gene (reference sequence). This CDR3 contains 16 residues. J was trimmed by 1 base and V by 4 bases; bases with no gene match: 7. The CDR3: CASSTLQGAHNYGYTF. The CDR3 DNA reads TGTGCCAGTAGTACCCTACAGGGGGCGCATAACTATGGCTACACCTTC.

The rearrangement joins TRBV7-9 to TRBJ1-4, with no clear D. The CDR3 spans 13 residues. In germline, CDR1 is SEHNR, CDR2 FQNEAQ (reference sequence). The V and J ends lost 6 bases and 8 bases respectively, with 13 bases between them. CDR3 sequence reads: CASRTVSREKLFF. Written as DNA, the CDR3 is TGTGCCAGCAGGACGGTCTCTAGAGAAAAACTGTTTTTT.

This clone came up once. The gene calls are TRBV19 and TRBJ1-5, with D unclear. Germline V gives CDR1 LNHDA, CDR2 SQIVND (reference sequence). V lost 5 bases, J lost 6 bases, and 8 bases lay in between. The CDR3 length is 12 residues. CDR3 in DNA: TGTGCCAGTAGTTTTCGGGGTCAGCCCCAGCATTTT. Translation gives CASSFRGQPQHF.

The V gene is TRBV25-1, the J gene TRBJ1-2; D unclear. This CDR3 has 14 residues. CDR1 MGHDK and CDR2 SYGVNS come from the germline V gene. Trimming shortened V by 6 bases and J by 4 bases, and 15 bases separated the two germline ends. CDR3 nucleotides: TGTGCCAGCAGGGCCGTATCCGACGGCTATGGCTACACCTTC. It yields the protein CASRAVSDGYGYTF.

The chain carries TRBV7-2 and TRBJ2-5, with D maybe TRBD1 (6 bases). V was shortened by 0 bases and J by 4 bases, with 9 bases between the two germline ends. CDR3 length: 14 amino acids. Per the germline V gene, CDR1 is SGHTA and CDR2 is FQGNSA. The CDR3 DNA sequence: TGTGCCAGCAGCTTAGCGGGGGCCGGAGAGACCCAGTACTTC. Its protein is CASSLAGAGETQYF.